Below are 19 T cell receptor beta chains sequenced from a single sample in a study of cytomegalovirus exposure and HLA in healthy donors. Profiled with immunoSEQ multiplex PCR; TCRdb holds only in-frame clones, not every one. The sample contains over 150,000 clones, 85% of which appear only once. The sample taken for sequencing was PBMCs. These receptors originate from a man younger than 35 in good health and CMV-seropositive.

This clone was picked up a small number of times. This sequence joins TRBV29-1 and TRBJ1-3; 7 bases are a match to TRBD1. Germline V gene data show CDR1 as SQVTM and CDR2 as ANQGSEA. The CDR3 extends over 13 amino acids. V lost 7 bases to trimming and J lost 0 bases; unmatched junction nucleotides: 3. CDR3: CSAQGDSGNTIYF. Here the CDR3 DNA reads TGCAGCGCGCAGGGGGACTCTGGAAACACCATATATTTT.

Only one count was recorded for this clone. The chain carries TRBV4-1 and TRBJ2-3, with D tentatively TRBD1 (6 bases). CDR3 length equals 16 residues. Germline V gives CDR1 MGHRA, CDR2 YSYEKL. V was cut by 2 bases and J by 0 bases, with 12 bases left in between. The CDR3 bases are TGCGCCAGCAGCCAAATCGGGACACCTAGCACAGATACGCAGTATTTT. Protein product: CASSQIGTPSTDTQYF.

The genes are TRBV12-1 and TRBJ1-4; the D call in the table, TRBD1, was not verified against the DNA. TRBV12-1 is reported as a pseudogene. This CDR3 spans 15 amino acids. The CDR3 here is CASSLTGAPNEKLFF. The CDR3 DNA sequence: TGTGCCAGCAGCTTGACAGGGGCCCCTAATGAAAAACTGTTTTTT.

This clone was counted a single time. This chain joins TRBV4-1 and TRBJ2-7, with a weak D call TRBD2 (6 bases). Germline V lookup: CDR1 MGHRA, CDR2 YSYEKL. Trimming pared 0 bases from V and 5 bases from J, leaving 14 bases between. The CDR3 length is 15 residues. Here the CDR3 DNA reads TGCGCCAGCAGCCAAGATCCCAGCCGGGGGAACGAGCAGTACTTC. Translation: CASSQDPSRGNEQYF.

The chain has TRBV27 and TRBJ2-2; tentatively, D is TRBD1 (5 bases). The CDR3 covers 14 residues. The germline V gene has CDR1 MNHEY and CDR2 SMNVEV (reference sequence). V was pared by 4 bases and J by 4 bases, with 10 bases between. The CDR3 DNA follows: TGTGCCAGCAGTTCCCCCAGGGTCACCGGGGAGCTGTTTTTT. This translates into CASSSPRVTGELFF.

This chain links TRBV7-7 with TRBJ2-6; 11 bases fit TRBD2. Germline-derived CDR1 and CDR2 are SSHAT and FNYEAQ (reference sequence). J was trimmed by 0 bases and V by 5 bases; bases with no gene match: 15. CDR3 length: 21 amino acids. The chain's CDR3 is CASSPRLAGLLTTSGANVLTF. The CDR3 DNA is TGTGCCAGCAGCCCGAGACTAGCGGGACTCTTGACTACCTCTGGGGCCAACGTCCTGACTTTC.

The chain uses TRBV9 and TRBJ2-5; tentative D call: TRBD1 (6 bases). CDR3 length: 14 amino acids. V dropped 0 bases and J dropped 5 bases, with 11 bases sitting between them. CDR1 is SGDLS, CDR2 YYNGEE, per germline. CDR3 nucleotides: TGTGCCAGCAGCGTAGACAGGGTGGGGGAGACCCAGTACTTC. Protein product: CASSVDRVGETQYF.

The CDR3 protein is CASRPGQGLGDTQYF. CDR3 nucleotide sequence: TGTGCCAGCAGACCAGGGCAGGGGCTTGGAGATACGCAGTATTTT. The gene calls are TRBV27 and TRBJ2-3, with D maybe TRBD1 (6 bases). Per the germline V gene, CDR1 is MNHEY and CDR2 is SMNVEV (reference sequence). This CDR3 is 15 amino acids long. V was trimmed by 6 bases and J by 5 bases, leaving 18 bases between them.

The chain joins TRBV4-2 to TRBJ1-6; D not resolved. V shed 2 bases and J shed 1 base, with 9 bases lying between them. Germline CDR1 is LGHNA and CDR2 is YNFKEQ. CDR3 length: 16 amino acids. The CDR3 spells CASSQSGFSYNSPLHF. The CDR3 DNA reads as TGTGCCAGCAGCCAAAGCGGGTTTTCCTATAATTCACCCCTCCACTTT.

The chain employs TRBV7-9 and TRBJ1-4; no clear D gene. Trimming took 5 bases from V and 3 from J, leaving 16 bases between them. Looked up from germline, CDR1 is SEHNR and CDR2 is FQNEAQ (reference sequence). The CDR3 runs to 16 residues. The CDR3 is CASSPHAGNPNEKLFF. As DNA, the CDR3 is TGTGCCAGCAGCCCCCATGCGGGCAACCCTAATGAAAAACTGTTTTTT.

The count of this clone is one. The chain has TRBV28 and TRBJ2-7; D might be TRBD1 (5 bases). With 6 bases removed from V and 1 base from J, the gap between germline ends came to 10 bases. Germline lookup yields CDR1 MDHEN and CDR2 SYDVKM. This CDR3 has 13 residues. CDR3 nucleotides: TGTGCCAGCAGAGAGACAGTGTCCTACGAGCAGTACTTC. It translates to CASRETVSYEQYF.

The chain uses TRBV2 and TRBJ2-4; the match to TRBD1 covers 7 bases. CDR3 length equals 14 residues. Germline V CDR1 and CDR2: SNHLY, FYNNEI. Trimming cost V 4 bases and J 4 bases; bases outside gene matches: 4. CDR3 residues: CASSVPGQKNIQYF. As DNA, the CDR3 is TGTGCCAGCAGTGTTCCGGGACAGAAAAACATTCAGTACTTC.

The rearrangement joins TRBV28 to TRBJ1-5, with D possibly TRBD1 on 6 matching bases. Germline loops: CDR1 MDHEN, CDR2 SYDVKM. Trimming left V 4 bases short and J 4 bases short, with 14 bases between. The CDR3 has 15 residues. CDR3 region: CASSSSQGNNQPQHF. The CDR3 DNA reads TGTGCCAGCAGTTCGTCTCAGGGGAATAATCAGCCCCAGCATTTT.

The J gene is TRBJ2-1, the V gene TRBV12-2; the tabulated D call, TRBD2, remains unverified against the DNA. TRBV12-2 is marked as a pseudogene. The CDR3 consists of 16 residues. The CDR3 coding sequence is TGTGCAAGTCGCTTAGCGCTCTGGAGACGCCACAATGAGCAGTTCTTC. It specifies CASRLALWRRHNEQFF.

The chain joins TRBV6-5 to TRBJ1-4; no clear D. Germline-derived CDR1 and CDR2 are MNHEY and SVGAGI. The CDR3 contains 13 residues. V was pared by 0 bases and J by 10 bases, with 9 bases between. CDR3 coding DNA: TGTGCCAGCAGTTACTCTGTCCCAGGAAAACTGTTTTTT. This encodes CASSYSVPGKLFF.

The rearrangement links TRBV15 to TRBJ2-3; tentatively, D is TRBD1 (5 bases). Deletions cut 1 base from V and 3 bases from J, with 11 bases between. The CDR3 loop spans 15 amino acids. From germline, CDR1 is LNHNV and CDR2 YYDKDF (reference sequence). The CDR3 sequence: CATSRVQGGTDTQYF. In DNA, the CDR3 is TGTGCCACCAGCAGAGTCCAGGGTGGGACAGATACGCAGTATTTT.

The rearrangement links TRBV9 to TRBJ1-6; D is perhaps TRBD1 (5 bases). The CDR3 totals 15 residues. The germline CDR1 and CDR2 sequences are SGDLS and YYNGEE. V was shortened by 3 bases and J by 6 bases, with 13 bases between the two germline ends. The CDR3 spells CASSGTPGGNSPLHF. The CDR3, as DNA: TGTGCCAGCAGCGGGACCCCGGGGGGTAATTCACCCCTCCACTTT.

This clone turned up a few times. The chain couples TRBV4-1 to TRBJ1-6; D call uncertain. The CDR3 contains 18 residues. V was trimmed by 0 bases and J by 0 bases, leaving 12 bases between them. Germline CDR1 and CDR2: MGHRA and YSYEKL. CDR3 sequence reads: CASSQDPDTSSYNSPLHF. In DNA form, the CDR3 reads TGCGCCAGCAGCCAAGATCCTGATACGAGCTCCTATAATTCACCCCTCCACTTT.

The V and J genes are TRBV5-6 and TRBJ1-2; TRBD1 aligns across 7 bases. Per germline, CDR1 SGHDT and CDR2 YYEEEE. The CDR3 has 13 amino acids. With 3 bases clipped from V and 2 bases from J, the junction kept 1 base outside the gene matches. This CDR3 reads CASSSGQNYGYTF. The CDR3 bases are TGTGCCAGCAGCTCGGGACAGAACTATGGCTACACCTTC.